This T cell receptor beta chain was observed in a study of cytomegalovirus exposure and HLA in healthy donors. The wider study: Among about 179 million T cells, an earlier analysis found about 100 million unique TCR beta sequences.

The PCR contained 60 Vbeta and 13 Jbeta primers. Profiled with immunoSEQ multiplex PCR; TCRdb holds only in-frame clones, not every one. The sample has 140,000 to 150,000 clones; 55% to 85% are singletons. In this sample, this clone turned up once. Antigen unknown. General observations from the study: From TCR beta sequences, most subjects' HLA-A and HLA-B alleles were reportedly predicted accurately. Later analysis identified a missense DCLRE1C variant that was linked to TCR beta V- and J-gene trimming.

V lost 4 bases to trimming and J lost 5 bases, with 13 bases between them. The CDR3 length is 13 residues. Looked up from germline, CDR1 is SGHRS and CDR2 is YFSETQ. The sequenced sample consisted of PBMCs. The receptor comes from a man aged 40-49 years in good health and CMV-seronegative. V and J are TRBV5-1 and TRBJ2-7; no clear D. The CDR3 DNA reads TGCGCCAGCAGCCCGGGTATAAGACACGAGCAGTACTTC. Translation: CASSPGIRHEQYF.